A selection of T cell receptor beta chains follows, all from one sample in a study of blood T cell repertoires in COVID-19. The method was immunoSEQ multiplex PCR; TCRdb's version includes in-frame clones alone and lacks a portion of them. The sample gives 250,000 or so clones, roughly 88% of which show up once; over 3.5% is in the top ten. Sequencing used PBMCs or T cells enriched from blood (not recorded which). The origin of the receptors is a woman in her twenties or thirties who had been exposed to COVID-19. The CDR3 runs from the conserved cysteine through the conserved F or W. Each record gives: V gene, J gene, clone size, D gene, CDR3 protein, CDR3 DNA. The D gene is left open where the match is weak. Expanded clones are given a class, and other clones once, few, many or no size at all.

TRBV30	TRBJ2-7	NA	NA	CAWSRGPYEQYF	TGTGCCTGGAGCAGGGGCCCGTACGAGCAGTACTTC
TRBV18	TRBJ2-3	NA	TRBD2	CASSPPGLAGGDSDTQYF	TGTGCCAGCTCACCACCTGGACTAGCGGGAGGGGACAGCGATACGCAGTATTTT
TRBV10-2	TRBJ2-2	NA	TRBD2	CASRGLAPQAWTGELFF	TGCGCCAGCAGGGGACTAGCGCCGCAGGCGTGGACCGGGGAGCTGTTTTTT
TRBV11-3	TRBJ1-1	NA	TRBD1	CASSPGTGRTAEAFF	TGTGCCAGCAGCCCGGGGACAGGGAGGACCGCTGAAGCTTTCTTT
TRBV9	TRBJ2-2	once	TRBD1	CASSATGQDTGELFF	TGTGCCAGCAGCGCAACGGGACAGGACACCGGGGAGCTGTTTTTT
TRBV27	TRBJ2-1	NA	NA	CASSNEQISSSYNEQFF	TGTGCCAGCAGTAACGAACAGATCTCAAGCTCCTACAATGAGCAGTTCTTC
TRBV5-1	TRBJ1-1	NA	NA	CASSLEVRVDSGIAFF	TGCGCCAGCAGCTTGGAGGTCAGGGTGGATTCGGGTATAGCTTTCTTT
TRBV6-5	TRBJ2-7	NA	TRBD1	CASSRQGDYEQYF	TGTGCCAGCAGTCGACAGGGAGACTACGAGCAGTACTTC
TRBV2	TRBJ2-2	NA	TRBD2	CASRGLAGGGELFF	TGTGCCAGCAGGGGACTAGCGGGAGGAGGGGAGCTGTTTTTT
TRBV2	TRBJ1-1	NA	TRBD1	CASSEWDRGLNTEAFF	TGTGCCAGCAGTGAATGGGACAGGGGGCTGAACACTGAAGCTTTCTTT
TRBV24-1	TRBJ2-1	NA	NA	CATSVRKEQFF	TGTGCCACCAGTGTTAGAAAGGAGCAGTTCTTC
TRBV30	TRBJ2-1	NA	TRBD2	CAWSLGTSVQFF	TGTGCCTGGAGCCTCGGGACTAGCGTGCAGTTCTTC
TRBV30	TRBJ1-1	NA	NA	CAWKRGTFQIMNTEAFF	TGTGCCTGGAAGAGGGGGACATTCCAGATCATGAACACTGAAGCTTTCTTT
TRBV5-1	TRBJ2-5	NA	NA	CASSGPGNRETQYF	TGCGCCAGCAGCGGACCGGGTAACAGGGAGACCCAGTACTTC
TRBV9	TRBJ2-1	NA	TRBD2	CASSVSALAGDNEQFF	TGTGCCAGCAGCGTATCGGCACTAGCGGGAGACAATGAGCAGTTCTTC
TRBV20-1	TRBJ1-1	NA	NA	CSAYKPSEAFF	TGCAGTGCTTACAAACCTAGTGAAGCTTTCTTT
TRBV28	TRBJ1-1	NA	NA	CASSLQGEAFF	TGTGCCAGCAGTCTCCAGGGGGAAGCTTTCTTT
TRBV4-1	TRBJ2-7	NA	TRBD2	CASSQASGNEQYF	TGCGCCAGCAGCCAAGCCAGCGGGAACGAGCAGTACTTC
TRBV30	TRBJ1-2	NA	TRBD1	CAWRNSGGRYGYTF	TGTGCCTGGAGAAATTCAGGGGGGAGATATGGCTACACCTTC
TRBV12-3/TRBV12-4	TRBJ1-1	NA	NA	CASWIAGTEAFF	TGTGCCAGCTGGATAGCGGGCACTGAAGCTTTCTTT
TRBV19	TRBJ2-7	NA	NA	CASSYNPSYEQYF	TGTGCCAGTAGCTATAACCCTTCCTACGAGCAGTACTTC
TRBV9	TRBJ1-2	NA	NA	CASSVNGGYTF	TGTGCCAGCAGCGTCAACGGTGGCTACACCTTC